What follows describes a single T cell receptor (beta chain). A single count supports this clonotype. There is no known antigen for this receptor. No per-base quality is available; no much larger clone lies one base away. One read provides weak support. Looking up the germline V gene yields CDR1 SGHRS and CDR2 YFSETQ. The germline ends are 18 bases apart after V is trimmed by 4 bases and J by 7 bases. The CDR3 covers 16 residues, taking in both the cysteine and the phenylalanine. CDR3 DNA is the only sequence kept; it has 48 bases, read in frame from the first base. This sample was taken from a study of tumor-infiltrating lymphocytes in oesophageal squamous cell carcinoma (dated by TCRdb to about 2016). The library was made by PCR. The listed sequencing device is Illumina HiSeq 2000. TCRdb applied fastp at Q25 and MiXCR to the public reads, then kept only in-frame beta chains. Each CDR3 protein appears once, grouped with its most common genes and DNA. This sample is represented by about 17,000 distinct CDR3 sequences; around 48% of them were singletons. The top ten constitute about 44% of the sample.

The clonotype was recovered from a female donor with esophageal squamous cell carcinoma. The sample comprised normal esophageal tissue next to the tumor. Here the chain combines TRBV5-1 and TRBJ1-6; matching of 5 bases hints at TRBD1 as the D gene. The CDR3: CASSPDRGGKNSPLHF. The DNA sequence reads TGCGCCAGCAGCCCCGACCGGGGCGGGAAAAATTCACCCCTCCACTTT.